This TCR beta chain was identified in a study of beta chain features in type 1 diabetes. Regarding the study as a whole: HLA effects on TCRB rearrangement stayed unresolved here. Although PCR might favor shorter templates, it would do so equally in patients and controls.

This clone was counted a few times. Its antigen remains unknown. The authors reverse transcribed all of the isolated RNA, so sequencing captured expressed TCRB transcripts. Sequenced by immunoSEQ multiplex PCR; TCRdb stores in-frame clones only, minus some. The sample consists of under 350,000 clones, 7.5% to 9.5% of them appearing once. Germline CDR1 reads SGHNT; CDR2 reads YENEEA. The CDR3 covers 17 residues. V lost 0 bases and J 1 base, leaving 14 bases between the germline ends. Sequenced material: central memory CD4+ T cells from blood. The chain combines TRBV11-3 with TRBJ2-3; a possible D gene is TRBD2 (5 bases). The TCR comes from a woman younger than 30 in good health. This CDR3 reads CASSLESLGEGTDTQYF. The CDR3 DNA sequence: TGTGCCAGCAGCTTAGAAAGTTTGGGAGAGGGCACAGATACGCAGTATTTT.